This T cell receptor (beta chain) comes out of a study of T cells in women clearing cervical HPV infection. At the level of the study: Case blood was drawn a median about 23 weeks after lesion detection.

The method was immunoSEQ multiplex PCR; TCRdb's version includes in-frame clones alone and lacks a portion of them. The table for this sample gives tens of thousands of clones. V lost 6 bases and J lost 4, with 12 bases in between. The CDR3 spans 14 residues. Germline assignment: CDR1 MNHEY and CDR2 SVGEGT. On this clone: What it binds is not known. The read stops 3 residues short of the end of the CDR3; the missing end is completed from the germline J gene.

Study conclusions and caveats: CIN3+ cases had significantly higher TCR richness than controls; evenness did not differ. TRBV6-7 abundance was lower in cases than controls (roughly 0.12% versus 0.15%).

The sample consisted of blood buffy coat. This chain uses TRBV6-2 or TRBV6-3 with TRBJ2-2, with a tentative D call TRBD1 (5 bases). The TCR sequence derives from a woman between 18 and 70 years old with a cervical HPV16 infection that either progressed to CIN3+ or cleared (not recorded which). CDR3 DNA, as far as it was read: TGTGCCAGCAGCCTCCCTAGGGGCACCGGGGAG. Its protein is CASSLPRGTGE. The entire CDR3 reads CASSLPRGTGELFF.